This entry lists 12 T cell receptor beta chains sequenced from one sample in a study of T cell responses to AZD1222 COVID-19 vaccine. Assay used: immunoSEQ multiplex PCR; TCRdb lists only in-frame clones, some missing. In the table there are about 110,000 clones, about 90% of which are singletons. The sample in question was peripheral blood, obtained 28 days after the second AZD1222 dose. These receptors all stem from an adult who received the AZD1222 COVID-19 vaccine.

The chain uses TRBV7-9 and TRBJ1-2; TRBD1 matches 7 bases. Germline V gene lookup returns CDR1 SEHNR and CDR2 FQNEAQ (reference sequence). The V gene end was trimmed by 7 bases and the J gene end by 7 bases; junction bases not matched to a gene: 18. This CDR3 spans 16 amino acids. The CDR3 loop is CASTREGDRGISGYTF. The CDR3, as DNA: TGTGCCAGCACAAGGGAGGGGGACAGAGGAATTTCTGGCTACACCTTC. The full variable domain, with the rest looked up from reference TRBV7-9 and TRBJ1-2, is DTGVSQNPRHKITKRGQNVTFRCDPISEHNRLYWYRQTLGQGPEFLTYFQNEAQLEKSRLLSDRFSAERPKGSFSTLEIQRTEQGDSAMYLCASTREGDRGISGYTFGSGTRLTVV.

The gene calls are TRBV5-1 and TRBJ1-4; 7 nucleotides agree with TRBD1. The V and J ends lost 7 bases and 2 bases, in that order; junction bases with no gene match: 5. The germline gives CDR1 SGHRS, CDR2 YFSETQ. CDR3 length: 14 residues. For the CDR3, the DNA is TGCGCCAGCCGGCAGGGGGTGACTAATGAAAAACTGTTTTTT. Translated, it gives CASRQGVTNEKLFF.

This clone came up once. V gene TRBV5-1 combines with J gene TRBJ2-5; tentatively, D is TRBD2 (6 bases). CDR1 and CDR2 from the germline V gene are SGHRS and YFSETQ. Trimming shortened V by 5 bases and J by 1 base, and 12 bases separated the two germline ends. CDR3 length: 14 residues. The CDR3 nucleotides read TGCGCCAGCAGTTCTGATAGCGGCCAAGAGACCCAGTACTTC. Translating it yields CASSSDSGQETQYF.

This clone was recorded at least ten times. The rearrangement links TRBV7-9 to TRBJ2-5; possibly TRBD1 for D (6 bases). The V end lost 2 bases, the J end lost 2 bases, and 9 bases lay between the germline ends. This CDR3 contains 14 residues. Germline V lookup: CDR1 SEHNR, CDR2 FQNEAQ (reference sequence). The CDR3 sequence: CASSLSGTQETQYF. Here the CDR3 DNA reads TGTGCCAGCAGCTTATCAGGGACACAAGAGACCCAGTACTTC.

This clone was detected only a few times. The CDR3 DNA follows: TGTGCTAGTGGTTTACTACCGGGTGGGGGGTACGGTGAGCAGTTCTTC. It codes for CASGLLPGGGYGEQFF. The V and J genes are TRBV12-5 and TRBJ2-1, with a tentative D call TRBD2 (6 bases). This CDR3 is built from 16 residues. Germline lookup yields CDR1 LGHNT and CDR2 FRNRAP. The V end lost 3 bases, the J end lost 9 bases, and 21 bases lay between the germline ends.

This chain's CDR3 is CASSRRAAFF. The CDR3 DNA is TGTGCCAGCAGCAGGAGGGCAGCTTTCTTT. The V and J genes are TRBV21-1 and TRBJ1-1. TRBV21-1 is termed a pseudogene. CDR3 length: 10 residues.

The J gene is TRBJ2-7, the V gene TRBV7-9; 10 nucleotides align to TRBD1. The CDR3 is 18 residues long. The ends lost 5 bases at V and 3 bases at J; junction bases unmatched: 16. CDR1 and CDR2 (germline): SEHNR, FQNEAQ (reference sequence). The CDR3 DNA sequence: TGTGCCAGCAGCCGTCCGGGACAGGGGTGGGTAGGAAGCTACGAGCAGTACTTC. Translating gives CASSRPGQGWVGSYEQYF.

The J gene is TRBJ1-1, the V gene TRBV15; D is unclear. The CDR3 runs 12 residues. Between the trimmed V and J ends, which lost 4 bases and 3 bases, there was a span of 6 bases. Germline lookup yields CDR1 LNHNV and CDR2 YYDKDF (reference sequence). The CDR3 bases are TGTGCCACCAGCAAGGACTACACTGAAGCTTTCTTT. It translates to CATSKDYTEAFF.

The rearrangement links TRBV5-6 to TRBJ2-7; 9 bases are shared with TRBD1. There are 14 residues in the CDR3. With V trimmed by 4 bases and J by 2 bases, 4 bases remained unmatched. Germline CDR1 reads SGHDT; CDR2 reads YYEEEE. The CDR3 here is CASSIGQGTYEQYF. CDR3 nucleotide sequence: TGTGCCAGCAGCATCGGACAGGGGACCTACGAGCAGTACTTC.

Only one count was recorded for this clone. CDR3 amino acids: CASSYLENYEQYF. CDR3 nucleotides: TGCGCCAGCAGCTATCTAGAGAACTACGAGCAGTACTTC. This chain joins TRBV5-1 and TRBJ2-7; D gene uncertain. V shed 3 bases and J shed 3 bases, with 10 bases lying between them. The CDR3 has 13 amino acids. From germline, CDR1 is SGHRS and CDR2 YFSETQ.

This chain connects TRBV19 to TRBJ1-2, with D hard to call. The V and J ends lost 2 bases and 2 bases respectively, with 15 bases between them. This CDR3 is built from 16 residues. Germline V gene lookup returns CDR1 LNHDA and CDR2 SQIVND (reference sequence). CDR3 amino acids: CASSITQAEPNYGYTF. The CDR3 nucleotides are TGTGCCAGTAGTATAACCCAGGCCGAACCAAACTATGGCTACACCTTC.

The chain's CDR3 is CASSFGPLDDYTF. The CDR3 coding sequence is TGCGCCAGCAGCTTTGGACCACTAGATGACTACACCTTC. The chain recombines TRBV5-1 with TRBJ1-2; no clear D. CDR1 is SGHRS, CDR2 YFSETQ, per germline. The CDR3 loop spans 13 amino acids. The V and J ends lost 2 bases and 10 bases respectively, with 15 bases between them.